This T cell receptor beta chain came from a study of cytomegalovirus exposure and HLA in healthy donors. The PCR made use of 60 Vbeta and 13 Jbeta primers. Only in-frame clones appear in the TCRdb table, and some are missing; sequencing was by immunoSEQ multiplex PCR. The table lists some 60,000 clones, about four fifths of them singletons. Study-wide findings and caveats: Among TCR beta chains, those listed as cytomegalovirus-associated numbered about 160. A likely sequencing artifact accounted for one observed cluster of highly shared sequence variants.

From germline, CDR1 is SGHDT and CDR2 YYEEEE. The CDR3 has 14 amino acids. Comment on this clone: Its antigen remains unidentified. Sequence at one end of the junction differs from germline and may be a read error.

Sequenced input: PBMCs. V gene TRBV5-6 combines with J gene TRBJ2-7, with TRBD2 as a possible D gene (5 bases). The sequence came from a man aged 40-49 years in good health and CMV-seronegative. CDR3 loop: CASSLAGSSHEQYF. In DNA form, the CDR3 reads TGTGCCAGCAGCTTGGCTGGGAGCTCCCACGAGCAGTACTTC.